This TCR beta chain was sequenced for a study of post-analysis software for immune sequencing data. Germline values: CDR1 SGHRS, CDR2 YFSETQ. V gave up 4 bases and J gave up 2 bases; unmatched junction bases: 6. The CDR3 has 15 residues. Included in the TCR beta cDNA libraries were unique molecular identifiers. Via MiXCR, TCRdb re-called the PCR reads, giving one row per CDR3 protein. Of 180,000 or so distinct CDR3 sequences in the sample, 29% were seen once. Findings of the study overall: Normalized Chao1 diversity in multiple sclerosis patients fell significantly below that of controls. Four or five TRBV segments occurring more often in patients than controls included TRBV5-6, TRBV5-1 and TRBV20-1.

About this clonotype: Antigen: not known.

The sequencing sample was made of blood. This TCR was sampled from a girl aged 2-17 years with multiple sclerosis. V and J are TRBV5-1 and TRBJ2-3; TRBD2 aligns across 8 bases. In DNA form, the CDR3 reads TGCGCCAGCAGCCCAAGGACTAGCTTCACAGATACGCAGTATTTT. This sequence encodes CASSPRTSFTDTQYF.